This TCR beta chain was recovered during a study of cytomegalovirus exposure and HLA in healthy donors. The study, taken as a whole, reports: Being indistinguishable, some V segments were excluded, TRBV6-2 and TRBV6-3 among them.

The PCR was carried out with 60 Vbeta primers and 13 Jbeta primers. Using immunoSEQ multiplex PCR, the repertoire was profiled, and TCRdb retains in-frame clones only, with some absent. The table has around 150,000 clones, 80% seen once. V was shortened by 8 bases and J by 7 bases, with 11 bases between the two germline ends. The germline CDR1 and CDR2 sequences are MDHEN and SYDVKM. The CDR3 loop spans 12 amino acids. As to this clone: Its antigen is undetermined.

The sequence derives from a man aged 25 to 40 in good health and CMV-seronegative. The J gene is TRBJ1-4, the V gene TRBV28, with a possible D match to TRBD1 (6 bases). The sequenced sample was PBMCs. CDR3 DNA: TGTGCCAGCTTAGGGGGGGTTGAAAAACTGTTTTTT. Its translation: CASLGGVEKLFF.